The T cell receptor beta chain described here comes from a study of graft-versus-host responses after intestinal transplantation. About the research overall: Recipients across the board were started on anti-thymocyte globulin induction, then kept on tacrolimus and steroids for about 3 years.

Findings and limits, study-wide: Declines in HvG clones occurring early post-transplant were associated with peak circulating GvH clone levels. In recipient marrow, GvH clones were found, and some appeared first in ileum or blood.

Germline CDR1 and CDR2: LNHDA and SQIVND (reference sequence). The CDR3 is made up of 15 amino acids. V gave up 5 bases and J gave up 0 bases, with 14 bases separating them. Libraries were prepared by immunoSEQ multiplex PCR; TCRdb keeps only in-frame clonotypes and omits some of them. The sample lists 60,000 to 75,000 clones, 89% occurring once. Worth noting for this clone: Antigen specificity is unknown.

This clonotype was obtained from a human donor who received an intestinal transplant. The sequenced sample was unstimulated CD8+ T cells sorted from spleen or lymph node cells, obtained before intestinal transplant. This sequence joins TRBV19 and TRBJ2-7, with D tentatively TRBD2 (5 bases). CDR3 protein: CASSWTGESSYEQYF. DNA for the CDR3: TGTGCCAGTAGTTGGACCGGGGAGAGCTCCTACGAGCAGTACTTC.